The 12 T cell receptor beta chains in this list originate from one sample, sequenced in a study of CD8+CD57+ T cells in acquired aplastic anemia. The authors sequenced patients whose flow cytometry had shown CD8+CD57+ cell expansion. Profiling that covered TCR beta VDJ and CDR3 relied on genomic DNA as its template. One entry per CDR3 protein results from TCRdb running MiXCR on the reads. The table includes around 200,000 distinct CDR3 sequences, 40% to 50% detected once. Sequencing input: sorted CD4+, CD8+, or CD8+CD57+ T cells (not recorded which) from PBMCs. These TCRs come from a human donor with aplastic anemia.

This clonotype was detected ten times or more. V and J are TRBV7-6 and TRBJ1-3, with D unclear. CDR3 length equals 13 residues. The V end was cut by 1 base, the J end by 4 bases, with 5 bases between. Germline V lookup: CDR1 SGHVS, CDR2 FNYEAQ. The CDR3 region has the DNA TGTGCCAGCAGCTTAGGTCGGGGAAACACCATATATTTT. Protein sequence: CASSLGRGNTIYF.

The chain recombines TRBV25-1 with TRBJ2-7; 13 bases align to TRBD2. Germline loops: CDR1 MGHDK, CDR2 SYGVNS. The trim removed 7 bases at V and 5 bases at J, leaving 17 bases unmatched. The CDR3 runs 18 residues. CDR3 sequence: CASTLRGLAGLISNEQYF. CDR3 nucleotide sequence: TGTGCCAGCACCCTACGGGGACTAGCGGGACTTATTTCCAACGAGCAGTACTTC.

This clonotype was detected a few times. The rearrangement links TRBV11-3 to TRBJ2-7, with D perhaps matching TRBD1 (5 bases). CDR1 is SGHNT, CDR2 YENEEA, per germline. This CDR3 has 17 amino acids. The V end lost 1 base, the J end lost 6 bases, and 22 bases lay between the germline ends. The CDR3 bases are TGTGCCAGCAGCTTAGTTAGGGGTCCGGGCTCCCTCGTCGAGCAGTACTTC. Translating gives CASSLVRGPGSLVEQYF.

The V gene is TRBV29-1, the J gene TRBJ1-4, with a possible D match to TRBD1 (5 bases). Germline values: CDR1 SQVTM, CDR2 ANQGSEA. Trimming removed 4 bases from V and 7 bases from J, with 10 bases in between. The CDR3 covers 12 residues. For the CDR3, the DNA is TGCAGCGTTGGGGACCTTGGTGAAAAACTGTTTTTT. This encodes CSVGDLGEKLFF. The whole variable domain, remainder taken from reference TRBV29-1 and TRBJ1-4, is SAVISQKPSRDICQRGTSLTIQCQVDSQVTMMFWYRQQPGQSLTLIATANQGSEATYESGFVIDKFPISRPNLTFSTLTVSNMSPEDSSIYLCSVGDLGEKLFFGSGTQLSVL.

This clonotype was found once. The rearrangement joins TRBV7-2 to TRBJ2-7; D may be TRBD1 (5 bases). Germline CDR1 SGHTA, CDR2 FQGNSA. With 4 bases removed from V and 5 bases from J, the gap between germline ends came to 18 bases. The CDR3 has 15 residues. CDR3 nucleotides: TGTGCCAGCAGCTCCCGAAGGGGATCAGGCAACGAGCAGTACTTC. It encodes CASSSRRGSGNEQYF. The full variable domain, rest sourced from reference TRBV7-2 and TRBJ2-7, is GAGVSQSPSNKVTEKGKDVELRCDPISGHTALYWYRQSLGQGLEFLIYFQGNSAPDKSGLPSDRFSAERTGGSVSTLTIQRTQQEDSAVYLCASSSRRGSGNEQYFGPGTRLTVT.

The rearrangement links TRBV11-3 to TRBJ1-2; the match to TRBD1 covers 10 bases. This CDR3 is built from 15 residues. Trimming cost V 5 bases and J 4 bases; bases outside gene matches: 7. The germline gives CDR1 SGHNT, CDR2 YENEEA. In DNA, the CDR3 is TGTGCCAGCAGCCTGGGGACAGGGGAGGGCTATGGCTACACCTTC. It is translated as CASSLGTGEGYGYTF.

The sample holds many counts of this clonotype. The CDR3 DNA reads TGTGCCAGTCGCATTGGCAATTTTTATGGCTACACCTTC. This encodes CASRIGNFYGYTF. This sequence joins TRBV2 and TRBJ1-2; D unclear. This CDR3 region has 13 residues. Per germline, CDR1 SNHLY and CDR2 FYNNEI. V was pared by 9 bases and J by 5 bases, with 16 bases between.

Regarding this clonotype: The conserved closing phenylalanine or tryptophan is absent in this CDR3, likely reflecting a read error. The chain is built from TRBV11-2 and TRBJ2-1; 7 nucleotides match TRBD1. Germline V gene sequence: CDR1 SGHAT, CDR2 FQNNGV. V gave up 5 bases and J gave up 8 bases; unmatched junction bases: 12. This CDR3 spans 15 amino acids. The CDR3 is CASSRGTVAWDEQFL. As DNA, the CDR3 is TGTGCCAGCAGCCGAGGGACAGTTGCCTGGGATGAGCAGTTCCTC.

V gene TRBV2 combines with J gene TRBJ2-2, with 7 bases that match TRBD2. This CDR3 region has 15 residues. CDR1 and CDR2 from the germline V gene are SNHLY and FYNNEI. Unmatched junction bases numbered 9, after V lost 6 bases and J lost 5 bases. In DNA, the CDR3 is TGTGCCAGCAGCGTTCTAGCGGTAGGGACCGGGGAGCTGTTTTTT. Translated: CASSVLAVGTGELFF.

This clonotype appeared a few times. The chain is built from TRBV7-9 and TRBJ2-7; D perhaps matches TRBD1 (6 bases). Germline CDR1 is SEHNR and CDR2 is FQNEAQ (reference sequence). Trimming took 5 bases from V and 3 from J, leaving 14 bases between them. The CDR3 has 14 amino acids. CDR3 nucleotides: TGTGCCAGCAGCGGACCAGGGGTAGGCTACGAGCAGTACTTC. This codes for CASSGPGVGYEQYF.

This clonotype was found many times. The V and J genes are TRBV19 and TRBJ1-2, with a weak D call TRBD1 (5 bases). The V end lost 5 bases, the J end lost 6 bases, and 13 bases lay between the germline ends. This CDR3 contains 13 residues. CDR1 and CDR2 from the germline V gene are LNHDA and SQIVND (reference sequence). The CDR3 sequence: CASSEAKGNGYTF. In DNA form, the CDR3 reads TGTGCCAGTAGTGAGGCGAAGGGGAATGGCTACACCTTC.

The CDR3 loop reads CASSGSGKSTDTQYF. The CDR3 bases are TGTGCCAGCTCAGGTAGCGGGAAAAGCACAGATACGCAGTATTTT. This rearrangement joins TRBV11-2 to TRBJ2-3, with 8 bases identical to TRBD2. The CDR3 runs 15 residues. The trim removed 8 bases at V and 0 bases at J, leaving 7 bases unmatched. Germline V CDR1 and CDR2: SGHAT, FQNNGV.